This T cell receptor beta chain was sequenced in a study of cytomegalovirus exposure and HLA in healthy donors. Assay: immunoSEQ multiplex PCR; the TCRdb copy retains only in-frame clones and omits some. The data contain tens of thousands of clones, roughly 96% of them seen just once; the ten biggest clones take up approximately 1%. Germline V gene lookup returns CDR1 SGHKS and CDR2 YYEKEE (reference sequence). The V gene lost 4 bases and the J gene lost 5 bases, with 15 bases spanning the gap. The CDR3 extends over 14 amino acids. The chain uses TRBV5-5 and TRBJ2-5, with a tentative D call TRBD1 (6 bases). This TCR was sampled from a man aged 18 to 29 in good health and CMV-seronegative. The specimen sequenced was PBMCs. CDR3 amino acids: CASSPGQIWETQYF. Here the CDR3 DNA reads TGTGCCAGCAGCCCCGGACAGATCTGGGAGACCCAGTACTTC.